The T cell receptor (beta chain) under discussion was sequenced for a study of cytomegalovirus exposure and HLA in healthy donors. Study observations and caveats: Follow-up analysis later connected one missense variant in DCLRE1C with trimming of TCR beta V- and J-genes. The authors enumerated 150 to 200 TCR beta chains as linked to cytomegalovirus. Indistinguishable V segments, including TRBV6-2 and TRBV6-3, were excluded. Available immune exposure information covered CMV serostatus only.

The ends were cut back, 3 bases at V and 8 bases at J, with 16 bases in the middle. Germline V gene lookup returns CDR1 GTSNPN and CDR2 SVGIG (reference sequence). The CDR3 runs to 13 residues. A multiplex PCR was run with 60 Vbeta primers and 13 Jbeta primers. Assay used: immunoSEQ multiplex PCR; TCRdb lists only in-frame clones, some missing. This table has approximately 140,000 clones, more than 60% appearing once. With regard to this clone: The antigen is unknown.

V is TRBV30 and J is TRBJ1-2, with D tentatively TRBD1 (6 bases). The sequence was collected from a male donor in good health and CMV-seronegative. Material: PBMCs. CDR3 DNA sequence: TGTGCCTGGAGGGGGGCCTTCCGTTGCGGCTACACCTTC. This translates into CAWRGAFRCGYTF. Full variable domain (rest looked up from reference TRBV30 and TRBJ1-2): SQTIHQWPATLVQPVGSPLSLECTVEGTSNPNLYWYRQAAGRGLQLLFYSVGIGQISSEVPQNLSASRPQDRQFILSSKKLLLSDSGFYLCAWRGAFRCGYTFGSGTRLTVV.